This T cell receptor (beta chain) was recovered during a study of blood T cell repertoires in COVID-19. Method: immunoSEQ multiplex PCR; TCRdb's copy keeps in-frame clones and lacks some. The profile shows about 100,000 clones, 70% to 80% of them singletons. V was trimmed by 5 bases and J by 1 base, leaving 3 bases between them. The CDR3 extends over 12 amino acids. The receptor comes from a woman in her 70s with acute or convalescent COVID-19. The chain links TRBV12-3 or TRBV12-4 to TRBJ1-5; D gene uncertain. Sequenced: peripheral blood. Written as DNA, the CDR3 is TGTGCCAGCAGTCAGAGCAATCAGCCCCAGCATTTT. Its protein product is CASSQSNQPQHF.